This is a list of T cell receptor beta chains from one sample in a study of Graves' ophthalmopathy and Graves' hyperthyroidism. TCRdb reprocessed the multiplex PCR reads with MiXCR, giving one entry per CDR3 protein. This sample has approximately 210,000 distinct CDR3 sequences, with roughly 21% found just once. Sequencing used peripheral blood. These receptors came from a woman aged 50 to 60 with Graves' ophthalmopathy. Both conserved end residues are part of each CDR3. A D gene is named only where the DNA matches it firmly. Part of the rows lack a size; the others show once, few, many or a class for expanded clones.

clone size: many; V gene: TRBV2; D gene: -; J gene: TRBJ2-7; CDR3 protein: CASSPSGFRVLIEQYF; CDR3 DNA: TGTGCCAGCAGCCCCAGCGGGTTCAGGGTCCTCATCGAGCAGTACTTC
clone size: once; V gene: TRBV6-2/TRBV6-3; D gene: -; J gene: TRBJ2-5; CDR3 protein: CASSYSGTKVQETQYF; CDR3 DNA: TGTGCCAGCAGTTACTCCGGGACAAAGGTCCAAGAGACCCAGTATTTC
clone size: few; V gene: TRBV30; D gene: TRBD1; J gene: TRBJ1-2; CDR3 protein: CAWSQDRVGGYTF; CDR3 DNA: TGTGCCTGGAGCCAAGACAGGGTTGGTGGCTACACCTTC
clone size: once; V gene: TRBV27; D gene: -; J gene: TRBJ2-7; CDR3 protein: CASSLQTAYEQYF; CDR3 DNA: TGTGCCAGCAGTCTACAGACAGCCTACGAGCAGTACTTC
clone size: few; V gene: TRBV29-1; D gene: -; J gene: TRBJ2-4; CDR3 protein: CSVEMGRDIQYF; CDR3 DNA: TGCAGCGTTGAAATGGGTCGGGACATTCAGTACTTC
clone size: many; V gene: TRBV10-2; D gene: TRBD2; J gene: TRBJ2-7; CDR3 protein: CASSASGGVVEQYF; CDR3 DNA: TGCGCCAGCAGTGCTAGCGGGGGGGTTGTGGAGCAGTACTTC
clone size: many; V gene: TRBV19; D gene: TRBD2; J gene: TRBJ2-1; CDR3 protein: CASSINPSGSSSHNEQFF; CDR3 DNA: TGTGCCAGTAGTATAAACCCTAGCGGGAGTAGTTCCCACAATGAGCAGTTCTTC
clone size: many; V gene: TRBV12-3/TRBV12-4; D gene: -; J gene: TRBJ2-5; CDR3 protein: CASRTGPSGTQYF; CDR3 DNA: TGTGCCAGCCGCACAGGGCCCTCGGGGACCCAGTACTTC
clone size: many; V gene: TRBV30; D gene: -; J gene: TRBJ1-1; CDR3 protein: CAWIPDTTNTEAFF; CDR3 DNA: TGTGCCTGGATCCCGGACACAACGAACACTGAAGCTTTCTTT
clone size: many; V gene: TRBV29-1; D gene: -; J gene: TRBJ2-5; CDR3 protein: CSVDVRKQETQYF; CDR3 DNA: TGCAGCGTTGACGTCAGGAAACAAGAGACCCAGTACTTC
clone size: -; V gene: TRBV27; D gene: -; J gene: TRBJ2-5; CDR3 protein: CASSPDRSQGDETQYF; CDR3 DNA: TGTGCCAGCAGTCCGGATCGGTCACAGGGAGATGAGACCCAGTACTTC
clone size: many; V gene: TRBV19; D gene: TRBD1; J gene: TRBJ1-5; CDR3 protein: CASSADRGHQPQHF; CDR3 DNA: TGTGCCAGTAGTGCGGACAGGGGCCATCAGCCCCAGCATTTT
clone size: many; V gene: TRBV27; D gene: TRBD1; J gene: TRBJ2-7; CDR3 protein: CASSDRGKYEQYF; CDR3 DNA: TGTGCCAGCAGTGACAGGGGGAAATACGAGCAGTACTTC
clone size: many; V gene: TRBV25-1; D gene: TRBD1; J gene: TRBJ1-1; CDR3 protein: CASSDFRGGTEAFF; CDR3 DNA: TGTGCCAGCAGTGATTTCAGGGGGGGAACTGAAGCTTTCTTT
clone size: -; V gene: TRBV9; D gene: -; J gene: TRBJ1-6; CDR3 protein: CASSVEGYSPLHF; CDR3 DNA: TGTGCCAGCAGCGTAGAGGGCTATTCACCCCTCCACTTT
clone size: many; V gene: TRBV10-2; D gene: -; J gene: TRBJ2-2; CDR3 protein: CASSTSTGVRGELFF; CDR3 DNA: TGCGCCAGCAGTACCTCGACGGGAGTACGGGGGGAGCTGTTTTTT
clone size: -; V gene: TRBV7-2; D gene: -; J gene: TRBJ2-7; CDR3 protein: CASSLARSQPRYEQYF; CDR3 DNA: TGTGCCAGCAGCTTAGCGAGGTCTCAGCCCCGCTACGAGCAGTACTTC
clone size: many; V gene: TRBV6-4; D gene: -; J gene: TRBJ2-1; CDR3 protein: CASSDGEGDRGSQFF; CDR3 DNA: TGTGCCAGCAGTGACGGGGAGGGGGATCGGGGGTCGCAGTTCTTC
clone size: many; V gene: TRBV6-5; D gene: -; J gene: TRBJ1-1; CDR3 protein: CASSYSNTEAFF; CDR3 DNA: TGTGCCAGCAGTTACTCGAACACTGAAGCTTTCTTT
clone size: many; V gene: TRBV11-2; D gene: TRBD1; J gene: TRBJ2-7; CDR3 protein: CASSLVSGQGKDYEQYF; CDR3 DNA: TGTGCCAGCAGCTTAGTGTCCGGACAGGGGAAGGATTACGAGCAGTACTTC
clone size: many; V gene: TRBV2; D gene: -; J gene: TRBJ1-2; CDR3 protein: CASSDHGNDGYTF; CDR3 DNA: TGTGCCAGCAGTGATCATGGGAATGATGGCTACACCTTC
clone size: many; V gene: TRBV6-5; D gene: -; J gene: TRBJ2-7; CDR3 protein: CASSYSLGNYEQYF; CDR3 DNA: TGTGCCAGCAGTTACTCCTTGGGGAACTACGAGCAGTACTTC
clone size: -; V gene: TRBV3-1; D gene: -; J gene: TRBJ1-1; CDR3 protein: CASSQGGGRGNTEAFF; CDR3 DNA: TGTGCCAGCAGCCAGGGGGGAGGTCGAGGGAACACTGAAGCTTTCTTT
clone size: many; V gene: TRBV18; D gene: -; J gene: TRBJ1-6; CDR3 protein: CASSPQGDSYNSPLHF; CDR3 DNA: TGTGCCAGCTCACCACAGGGCGACTCCTATAATTCACCCCTCCACTTT
clone size: many; V gene: TRBV6-7; D gene: -; J gene: TRBJ1-5; CDR3 protein: CASLWDMKNQPQHF; CDR3 DNA: TGTGCCAGCCTCTGGGACATGAAGAATCAGCCCCAGCATTTT
clone size: -; V gene: TRBV6-4; D gene: -; J gene: TRBJ2-7; CDR3 protein: CASSLTGGEQYF; CDR3 DNA: TGTGCCAGCAGTCTAACAGGTGGCGAACAGTACTTC
clone size: many; V gene: TRBV10-3; D gene: -; J gene: TRBJ2-5; CDR3 protein: CAIRQEETQYF; CDR3 DNA: TGTGCCATCAGACAGGAAGAGACCCAGTACTTC
clone size: -; V gene: TRBV12-3/TRBV12-4; D gene: -; J gene: TRBJ2-7; CDR3 protein: CASSRVSSYEQYF; CDR3 DNA: TGTGCCAGCAGCCGTGTCTCCTCCTACGAGCAGTACTTC
clone size: many; V gene: TRBV7-2; D gene: -; J gene: TRBJ2-7; CDR3 protein: CASSFTGAHEQYF; CDR3 DNA: TGTGCCAGCAGCTTTACGGGGGCCCACGAGCAGTACTTC
clone size: many; V gene: TRBV7-2; D gene: TRBD1; J gene: TRBJ2-4; CDR3 protein: CASRRQGGVNIQYF; CDR3 DNA: TGTGCCAGCAGAAGACAGGGGGGTGTGAACATTCAGTACTTC
clone size: few; V gene: TRBV20-1; D gene: -; J gene: TRBJ2-5; CDR3 protein: CSASIPGLQETQYF; CDR3 DNA: TGCAGTGCTAGTATTCCGGGCCTTCAAGAGACCCAGTACTTC
clone size: many; V gene: TRBV7-9; D gene: -; J gene: TRBJ1-2; CDR3 protein: CASSLLDSSYGYTF; CDR3 DNA: TGTGCCAGCAGCCTCTTGGACAGCTCCTATGGCTACACCTTC